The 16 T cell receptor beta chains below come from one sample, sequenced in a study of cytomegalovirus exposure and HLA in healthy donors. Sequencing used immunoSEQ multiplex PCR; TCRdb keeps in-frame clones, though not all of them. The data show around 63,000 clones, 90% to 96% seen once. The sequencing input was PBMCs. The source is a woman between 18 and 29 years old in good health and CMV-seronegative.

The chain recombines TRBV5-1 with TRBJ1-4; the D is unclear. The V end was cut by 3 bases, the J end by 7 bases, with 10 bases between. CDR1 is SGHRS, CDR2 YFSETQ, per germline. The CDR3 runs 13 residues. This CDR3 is CASSSGHVEKLFF. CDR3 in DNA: TGCGCCAGCAGCTCGGGTCACGTTGAAAAACTGTTTTTT.

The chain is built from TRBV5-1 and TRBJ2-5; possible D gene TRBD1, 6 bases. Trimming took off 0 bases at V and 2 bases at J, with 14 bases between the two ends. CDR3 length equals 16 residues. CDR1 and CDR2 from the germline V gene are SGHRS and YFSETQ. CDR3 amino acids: CASSLAVGQLQETQYF. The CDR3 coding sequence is TGCGCCAGCAGCTTGGCCGTTGGACAGCTTCAAGAGACCCAGTACTTC.

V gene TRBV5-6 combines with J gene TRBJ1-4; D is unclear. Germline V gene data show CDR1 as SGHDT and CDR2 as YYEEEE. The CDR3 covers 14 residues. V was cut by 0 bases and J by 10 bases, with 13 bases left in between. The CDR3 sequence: CASSLVLGGGKLFF. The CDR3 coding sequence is TGTGCCAGCAGCTTGGTGCTGGGCGGAGGAAAACTGTTTTTT.

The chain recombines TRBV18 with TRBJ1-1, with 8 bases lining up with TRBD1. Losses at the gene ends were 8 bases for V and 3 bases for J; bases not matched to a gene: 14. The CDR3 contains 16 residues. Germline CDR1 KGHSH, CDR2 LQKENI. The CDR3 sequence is CASRPLGQGVDTEAFF. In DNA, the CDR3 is TGTGCCAGCCGCCCCCTAGGACAGGGTGTTGACACTGAAGCTTTCTTT.

CDR3 sequence: CATPGTSYDTQYF. The CDR3 DNA reads as TGTGCCACCCCCGGGACTAGTTATGATACGCAGTATTTT. V is TRBV6-5 and J is TRBJ2-3; TRBD2 agrees at 8 bases. CDR3 size: 13 residues. CDR1 is MNHEY and CDR2 is SVGAGI in the germline V gene. V was clipped by 10 bases and J by 6 bases; unmatched bases: 9.

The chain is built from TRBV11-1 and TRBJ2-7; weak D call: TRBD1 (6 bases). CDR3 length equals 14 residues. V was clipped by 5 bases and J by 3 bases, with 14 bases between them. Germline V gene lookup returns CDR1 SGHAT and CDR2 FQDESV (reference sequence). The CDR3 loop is CASSPNRGYYEQYF. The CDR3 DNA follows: TGTGCCAGCAGCCCGAATAGGGGGTACTACGAGCAGTACTTC.

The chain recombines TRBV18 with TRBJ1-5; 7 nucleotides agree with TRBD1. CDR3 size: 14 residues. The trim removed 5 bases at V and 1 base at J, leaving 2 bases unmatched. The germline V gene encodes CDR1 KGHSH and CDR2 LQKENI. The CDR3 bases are TGTGCCAGCTCAGCGACAGGGAGCAATCAGCCCCAGCATTTT. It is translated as CASSATGSNQPQHF.

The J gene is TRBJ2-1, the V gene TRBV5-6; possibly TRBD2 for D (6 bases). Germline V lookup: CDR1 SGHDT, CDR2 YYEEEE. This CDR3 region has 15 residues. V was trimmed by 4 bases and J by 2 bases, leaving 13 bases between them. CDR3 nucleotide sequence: TGTGCCAGCAGCCTCATGGGGGGTCCCTACAATGAGCAGTTCTTC. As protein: CASSLMGGPYNEQFF. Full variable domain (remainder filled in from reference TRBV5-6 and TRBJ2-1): DAGVTQSPTHLIKTRGQQVTLRCSPKSGHDTVSWYQQALGQGPQFIFQYYEEEERQRGNFPDRFSGHQFPNYSSELNVNALLLGDSALYLCASSLMGGPYNEQFFGPGTRLTVL.

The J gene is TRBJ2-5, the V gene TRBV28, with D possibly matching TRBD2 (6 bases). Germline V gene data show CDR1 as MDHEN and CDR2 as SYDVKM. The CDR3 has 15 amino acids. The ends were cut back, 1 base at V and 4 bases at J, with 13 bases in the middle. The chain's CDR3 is CASSLLALRGETQYF. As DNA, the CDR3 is TGTGCCAGCAGTTTATTGGCTTTGCGGGGAGAGACCCAGTACTTC.

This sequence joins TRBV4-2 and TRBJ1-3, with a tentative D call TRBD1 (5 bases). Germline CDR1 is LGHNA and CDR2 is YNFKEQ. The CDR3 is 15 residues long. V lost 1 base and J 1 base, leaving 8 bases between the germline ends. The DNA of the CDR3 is TGTGCCAGCAGCCAAGTGCAGGGTTCTGGAAACACCATATATTTT. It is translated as CASSQVQGSGNTIYF.

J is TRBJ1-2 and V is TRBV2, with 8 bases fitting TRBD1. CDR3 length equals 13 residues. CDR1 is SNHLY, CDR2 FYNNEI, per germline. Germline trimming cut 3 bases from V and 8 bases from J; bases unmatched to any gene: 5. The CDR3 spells CASSDQGARGYTF. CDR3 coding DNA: TGTGCCAGCAGTGATCAGGGGGCTCGGGGCTACACCTTC.

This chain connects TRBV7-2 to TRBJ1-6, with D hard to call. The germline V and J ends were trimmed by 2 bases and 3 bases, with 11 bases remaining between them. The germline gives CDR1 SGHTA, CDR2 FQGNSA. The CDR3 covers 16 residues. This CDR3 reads CASSLRSSYYNSPLHF. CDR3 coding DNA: TGTGCCAGCAGCTTACGCTCAAGCTACTATAATTCACCCCTCCACTTT.

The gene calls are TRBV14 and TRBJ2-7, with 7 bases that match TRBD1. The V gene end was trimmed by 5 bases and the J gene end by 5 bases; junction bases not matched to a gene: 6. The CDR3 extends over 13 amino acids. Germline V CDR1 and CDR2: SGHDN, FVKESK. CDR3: CASSAFGTDEQYF. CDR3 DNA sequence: TGTGCCAGCAGCGCCTTCGGGACAGACGAGCAGTACTTC. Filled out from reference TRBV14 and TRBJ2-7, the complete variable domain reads EAGVTQFPSHSVIEKGQTVTLRCDPISGHDNLYWYRRVMGKEIKFLLHFVKESKQDESGMPNNRFLAERTGGTYSTLKVQPAELEDSGVYFCASSAFGTDEQYFGPGTRLTVT.

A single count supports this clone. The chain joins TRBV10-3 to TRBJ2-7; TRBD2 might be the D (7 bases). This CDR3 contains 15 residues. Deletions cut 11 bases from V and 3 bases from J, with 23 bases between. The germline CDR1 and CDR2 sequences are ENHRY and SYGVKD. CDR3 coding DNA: TGTGCCTCCAAGGGGGGGGACGGGCTGTTCTACGAGCAGTACTTC. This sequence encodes CASKGGDGLFYEQYF.

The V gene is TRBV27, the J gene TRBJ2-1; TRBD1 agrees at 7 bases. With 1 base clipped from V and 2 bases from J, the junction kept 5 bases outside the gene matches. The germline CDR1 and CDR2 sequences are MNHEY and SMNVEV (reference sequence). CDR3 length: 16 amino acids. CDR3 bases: TGTGCCAGCAGTTTATTTTACAGGGGCCCCTACAATGAGCAGTTCTTC. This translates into CASSLFYRGPYNEQFF.

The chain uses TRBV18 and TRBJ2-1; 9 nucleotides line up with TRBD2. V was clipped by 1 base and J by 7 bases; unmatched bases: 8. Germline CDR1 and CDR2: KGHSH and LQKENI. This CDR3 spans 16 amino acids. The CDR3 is CASSPRLAGILNEQFF. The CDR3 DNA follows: TGTGCCAGCTCACCACGCCTAGCGGGGATCCTAAATGAGCAGTTCTTC.